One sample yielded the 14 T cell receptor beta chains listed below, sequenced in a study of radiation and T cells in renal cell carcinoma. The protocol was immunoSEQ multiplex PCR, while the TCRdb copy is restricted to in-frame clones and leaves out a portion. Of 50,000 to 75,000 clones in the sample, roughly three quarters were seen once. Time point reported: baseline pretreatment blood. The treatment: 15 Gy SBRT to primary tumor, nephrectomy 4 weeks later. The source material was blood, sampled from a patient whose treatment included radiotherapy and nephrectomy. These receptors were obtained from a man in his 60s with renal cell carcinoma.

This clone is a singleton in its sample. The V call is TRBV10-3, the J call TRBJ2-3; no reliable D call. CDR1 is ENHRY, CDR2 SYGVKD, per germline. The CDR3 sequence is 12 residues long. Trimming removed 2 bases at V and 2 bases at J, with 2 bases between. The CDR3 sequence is CAISETTDTQYF. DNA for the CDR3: TGTGCCATCAGTGAGACCACAGATACGCAGTATTTT.

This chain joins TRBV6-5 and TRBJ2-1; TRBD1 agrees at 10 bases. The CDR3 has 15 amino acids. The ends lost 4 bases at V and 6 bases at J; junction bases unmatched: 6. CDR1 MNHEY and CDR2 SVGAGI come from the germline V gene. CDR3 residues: CASSLTGGIFNEQFF. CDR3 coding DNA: TGTGCCAGCAGTTTGACAGGGGGCATTTTCAATGAGCAGTTCTTC.

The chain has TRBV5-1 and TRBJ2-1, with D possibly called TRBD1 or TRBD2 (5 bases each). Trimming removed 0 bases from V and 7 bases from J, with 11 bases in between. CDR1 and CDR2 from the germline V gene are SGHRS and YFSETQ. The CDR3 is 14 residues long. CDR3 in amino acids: CASSLDVRENEQFF. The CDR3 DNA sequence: TGCGCCAGCAGCTTGGATGTCAGGGAGAATGAGCAGTTCTTC.

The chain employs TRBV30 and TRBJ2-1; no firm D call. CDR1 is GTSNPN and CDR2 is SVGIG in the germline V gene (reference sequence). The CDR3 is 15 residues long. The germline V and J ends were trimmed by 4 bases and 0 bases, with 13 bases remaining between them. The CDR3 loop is CAWTPLPFSYNEQFF. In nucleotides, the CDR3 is TGTGCCTGGACACCTTTGCCTTTCTCCTACAATGAGCAGTTCTTC.

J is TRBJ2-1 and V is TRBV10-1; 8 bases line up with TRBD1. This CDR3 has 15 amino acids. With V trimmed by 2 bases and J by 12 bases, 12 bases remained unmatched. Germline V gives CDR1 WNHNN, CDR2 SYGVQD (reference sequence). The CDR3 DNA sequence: TGCGCCAGCAGTGAGAGCCAGGGGGCAGGGGCTATGCAGTTCTTC. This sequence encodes CASSESQGAGAMQFF.

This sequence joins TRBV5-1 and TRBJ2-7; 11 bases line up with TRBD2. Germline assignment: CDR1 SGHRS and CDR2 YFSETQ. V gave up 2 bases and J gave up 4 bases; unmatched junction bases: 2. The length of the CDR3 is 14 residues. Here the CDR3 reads CASSLTSGGYEQYF. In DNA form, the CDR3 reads TGCGCCAGCAGCTTAACTAGCGGGGGTTACGAGCAGTACTTC.

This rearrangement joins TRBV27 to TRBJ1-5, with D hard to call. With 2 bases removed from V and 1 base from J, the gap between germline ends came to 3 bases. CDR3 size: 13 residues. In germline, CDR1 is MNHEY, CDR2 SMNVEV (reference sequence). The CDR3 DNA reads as TGTGCCAGCAGTTTAGAAAGCAATCAGCCCCAGCATTTT. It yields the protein CASSLESNQPQHF.

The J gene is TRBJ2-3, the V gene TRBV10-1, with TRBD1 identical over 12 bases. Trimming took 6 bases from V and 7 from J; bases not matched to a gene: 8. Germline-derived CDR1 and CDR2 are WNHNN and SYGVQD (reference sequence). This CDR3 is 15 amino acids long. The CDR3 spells CASSPGTGGKNTQYF. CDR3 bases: TGCGCCAGCAGCCCCGGGACAGGGGGCAAAAATACGCAGTATTTT.

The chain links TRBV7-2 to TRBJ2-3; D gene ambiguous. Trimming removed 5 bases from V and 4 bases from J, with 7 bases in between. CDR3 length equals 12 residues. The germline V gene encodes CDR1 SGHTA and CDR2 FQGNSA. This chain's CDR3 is CASSPWADTQYF. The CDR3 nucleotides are TGTGCCAGCAGCCCTTGGGCAGATACGCAGTATTTT.

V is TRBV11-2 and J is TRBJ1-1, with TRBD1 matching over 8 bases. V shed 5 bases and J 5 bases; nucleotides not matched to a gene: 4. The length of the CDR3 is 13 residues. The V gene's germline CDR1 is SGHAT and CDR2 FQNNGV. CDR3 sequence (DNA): TGTGCCAGCAGCCTTCGGACAGGGACTGAAGCTTTCTTT. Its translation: CASSLRTGTEAFF.

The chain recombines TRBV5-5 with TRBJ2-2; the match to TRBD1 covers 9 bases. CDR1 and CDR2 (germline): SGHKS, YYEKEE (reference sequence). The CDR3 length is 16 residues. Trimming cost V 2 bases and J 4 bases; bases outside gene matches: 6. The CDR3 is CASSFVGTGITGELFF. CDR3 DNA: TGTGCCAGCAGCTTTGTTGGGACAGGGATCACCGGGGAGCTGTTTTTT.

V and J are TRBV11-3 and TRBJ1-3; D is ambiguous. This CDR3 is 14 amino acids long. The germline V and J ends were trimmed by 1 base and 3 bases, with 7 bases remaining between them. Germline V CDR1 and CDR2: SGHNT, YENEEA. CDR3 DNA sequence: TGTGCCAGCAGCTTAGGGTCCGTTGGAAACACCATATATTTT. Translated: CASSLGSVGNTIYF.

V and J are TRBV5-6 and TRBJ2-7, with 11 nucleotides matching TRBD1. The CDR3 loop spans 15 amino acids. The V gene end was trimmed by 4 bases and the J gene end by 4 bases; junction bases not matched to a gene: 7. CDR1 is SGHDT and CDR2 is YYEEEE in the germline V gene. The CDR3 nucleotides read TGTGCCAGCAGCCCAGGACAGGGGGCTTCTTACGAGCAGTACGTC. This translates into CASSPGQGASYEQYV.

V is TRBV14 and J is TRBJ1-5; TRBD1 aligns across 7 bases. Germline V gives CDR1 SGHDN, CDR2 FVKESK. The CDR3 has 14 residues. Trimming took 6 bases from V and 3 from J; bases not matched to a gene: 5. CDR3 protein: CASSLTGNNQPQHF. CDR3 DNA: TGTGCCAGCAGTTTGACAGGGAACAATCAGCCCCAGCATTTT.